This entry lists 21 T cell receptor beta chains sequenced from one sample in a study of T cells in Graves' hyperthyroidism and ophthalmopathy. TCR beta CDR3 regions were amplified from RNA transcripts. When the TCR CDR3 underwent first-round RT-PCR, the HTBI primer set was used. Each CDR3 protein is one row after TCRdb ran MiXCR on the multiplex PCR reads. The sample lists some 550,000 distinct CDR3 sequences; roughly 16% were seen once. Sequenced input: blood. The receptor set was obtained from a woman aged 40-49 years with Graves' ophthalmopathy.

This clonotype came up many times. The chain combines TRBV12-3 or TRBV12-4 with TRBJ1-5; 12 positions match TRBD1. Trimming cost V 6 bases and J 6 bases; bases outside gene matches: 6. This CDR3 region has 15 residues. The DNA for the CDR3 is TGTGCCAGCAGCCTGGGACAGGGGGCGATTCAGCCCCAGCATTTT. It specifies CASSLGQGAIQPQHF.

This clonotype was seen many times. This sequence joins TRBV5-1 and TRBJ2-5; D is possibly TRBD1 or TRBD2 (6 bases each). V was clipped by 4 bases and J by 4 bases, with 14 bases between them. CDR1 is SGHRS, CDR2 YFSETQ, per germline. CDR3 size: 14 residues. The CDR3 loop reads CASSLGGGRETQYF. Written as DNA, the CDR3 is TGCGCCAGCAGCCTCGGTGGGGGGCGAGAGACCCAGTACTTC.

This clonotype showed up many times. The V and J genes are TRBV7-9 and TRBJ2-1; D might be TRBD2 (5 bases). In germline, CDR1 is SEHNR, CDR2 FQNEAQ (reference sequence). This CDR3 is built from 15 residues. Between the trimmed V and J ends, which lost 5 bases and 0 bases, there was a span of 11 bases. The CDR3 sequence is CASSQNRGSYNEQFF. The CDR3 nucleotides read TGTGCCAGCAGCCAAAACCGGGGCTCCTACAATGAGCAGTTCTTC.

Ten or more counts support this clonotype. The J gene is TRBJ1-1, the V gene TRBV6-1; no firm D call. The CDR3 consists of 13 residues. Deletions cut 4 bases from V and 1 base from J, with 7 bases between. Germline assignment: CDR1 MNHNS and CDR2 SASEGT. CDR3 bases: TGTGCCAGCAGTGCCGCAGGGAACACTGAAGCTTTCTTT. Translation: CASSAAGNTEAFF.

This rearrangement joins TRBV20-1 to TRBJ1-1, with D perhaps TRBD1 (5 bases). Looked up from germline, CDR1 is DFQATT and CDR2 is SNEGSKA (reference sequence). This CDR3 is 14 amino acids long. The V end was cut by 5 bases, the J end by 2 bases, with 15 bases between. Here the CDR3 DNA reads TGCAGTGCTGTTCCGGGGGGAGCAAACACTGAAGCTTTCTTT. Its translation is CSAVPGGANTEAFF.

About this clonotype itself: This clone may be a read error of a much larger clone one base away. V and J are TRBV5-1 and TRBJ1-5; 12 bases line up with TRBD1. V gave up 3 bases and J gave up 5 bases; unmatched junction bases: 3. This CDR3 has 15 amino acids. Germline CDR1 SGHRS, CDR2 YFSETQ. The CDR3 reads CASSSGTGGDQPQHF. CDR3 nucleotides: TGCGCCAGCAGCTCCGGGACAGGGGGCGATCAGCCCCAGCATTTT.

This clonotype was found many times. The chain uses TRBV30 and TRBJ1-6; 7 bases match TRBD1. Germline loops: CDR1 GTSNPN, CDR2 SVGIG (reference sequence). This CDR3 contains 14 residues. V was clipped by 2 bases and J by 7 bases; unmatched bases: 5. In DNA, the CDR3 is TGTGCCTGGAGTCCACAGGGGAAGAATTCACCCCTCCACTTT. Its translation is CAWSPQGKNSPLHF.

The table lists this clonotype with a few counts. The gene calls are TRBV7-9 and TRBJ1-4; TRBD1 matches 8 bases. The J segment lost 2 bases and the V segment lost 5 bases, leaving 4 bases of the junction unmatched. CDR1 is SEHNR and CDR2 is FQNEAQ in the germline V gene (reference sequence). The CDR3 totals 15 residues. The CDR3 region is CASSIDRGTNEKLFF. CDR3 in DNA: TGTGCCAGCAGCATCGACAGGGGTACTAATGAAAAACTGTTTTTT.

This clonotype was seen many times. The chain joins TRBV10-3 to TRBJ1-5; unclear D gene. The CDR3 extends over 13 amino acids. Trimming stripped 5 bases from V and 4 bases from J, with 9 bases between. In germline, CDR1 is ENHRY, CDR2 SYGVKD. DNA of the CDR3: TGTGCCATCAGTCAGGACGGGAATCAGCCCCAGCATTTT. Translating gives CAISQDGNQPQHF.

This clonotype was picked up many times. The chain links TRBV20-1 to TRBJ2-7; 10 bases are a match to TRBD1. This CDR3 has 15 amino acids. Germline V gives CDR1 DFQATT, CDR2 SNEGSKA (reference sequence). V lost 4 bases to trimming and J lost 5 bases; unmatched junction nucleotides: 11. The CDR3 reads CSATRGGDRGHEQYF. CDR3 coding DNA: TGCAGTGCTACTCGGGGGGGGGACAGGGGTCACGAGCAGTACTTC.

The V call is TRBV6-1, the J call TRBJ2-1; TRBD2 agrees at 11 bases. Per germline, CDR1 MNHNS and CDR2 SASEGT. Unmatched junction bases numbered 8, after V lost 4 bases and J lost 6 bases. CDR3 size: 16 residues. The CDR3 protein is CASSVNSGRGPNEQFF. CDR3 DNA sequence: TGTGCCAGCAGTGTTAATAGCGGGAGGGGCCCCAATGAGCAGTTCTTC.

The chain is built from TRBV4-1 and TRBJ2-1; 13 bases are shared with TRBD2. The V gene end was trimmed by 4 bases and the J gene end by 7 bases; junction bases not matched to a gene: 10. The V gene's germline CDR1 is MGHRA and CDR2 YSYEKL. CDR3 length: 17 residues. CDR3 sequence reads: CASSRAGTSGVMNEQFF. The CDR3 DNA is TGCGCCAGCAGCCGTGCCGGGACTAGCGGGGTAATGAATGAGCAGTTCTTC.

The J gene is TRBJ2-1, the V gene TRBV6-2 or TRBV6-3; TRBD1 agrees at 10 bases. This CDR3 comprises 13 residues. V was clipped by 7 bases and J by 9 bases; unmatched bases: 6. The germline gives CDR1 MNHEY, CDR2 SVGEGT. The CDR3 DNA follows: TGTGCCAGCACCCGGACAGGGGGGATTGAGCAGTTCTTC. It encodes CASTRTGGIEQFF.

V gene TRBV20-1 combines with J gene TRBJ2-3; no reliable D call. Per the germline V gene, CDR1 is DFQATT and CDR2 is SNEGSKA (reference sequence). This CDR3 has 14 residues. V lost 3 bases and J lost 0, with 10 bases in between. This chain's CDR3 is CSASNLPSTDTQYF. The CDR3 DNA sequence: TGCAGTGCTAGTAACCTCCCTAGCACAGATACGCAGTATTTT.

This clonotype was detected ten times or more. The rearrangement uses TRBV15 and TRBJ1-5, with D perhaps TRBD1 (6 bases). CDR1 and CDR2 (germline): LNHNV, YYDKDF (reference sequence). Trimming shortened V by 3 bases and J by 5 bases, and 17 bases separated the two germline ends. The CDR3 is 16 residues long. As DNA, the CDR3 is TGTGCCACCAGCAGGGGGGCCCAGGTCGCGTATCAGCCCCAGCATTTT. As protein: CATSRGAQVAYQPQHF.

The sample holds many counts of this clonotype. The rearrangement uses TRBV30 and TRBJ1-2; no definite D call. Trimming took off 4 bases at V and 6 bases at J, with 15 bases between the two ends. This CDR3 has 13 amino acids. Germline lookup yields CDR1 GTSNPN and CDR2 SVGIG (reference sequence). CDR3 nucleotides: TGTGCCTGGACTTCGGGGTATAGGAATGGCTACACCTTC. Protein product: CAWTSGYRNGYTF.

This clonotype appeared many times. The CDR3 DNA sequence: TGTGCCAGCAGCCTGGGACGGGGGAATTCACCCCTCCACTTT. The encoded protein is CASSLGRGNSPLHF. V and J are TRBV3-1 and TRBJ1-6, with a tentative D call TRBD1 (5 bases). Trimming removed 4 bases from V and 7 bases from J, with 11 bases in between. Germline CDR1 and CDR2: LGHDT and YNNKEL (reference sequence). This CDR3 spans 14 amino acids.

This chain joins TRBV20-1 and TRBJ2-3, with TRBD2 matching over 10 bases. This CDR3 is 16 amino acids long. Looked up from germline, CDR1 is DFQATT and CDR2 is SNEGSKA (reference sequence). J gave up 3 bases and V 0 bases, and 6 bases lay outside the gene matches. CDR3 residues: CSARDPTSGNTDTQYF. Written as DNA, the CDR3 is TGCAGTGCTAGAGATCCCACTAGCGGGAATACAGATACGCAGTATTTT.

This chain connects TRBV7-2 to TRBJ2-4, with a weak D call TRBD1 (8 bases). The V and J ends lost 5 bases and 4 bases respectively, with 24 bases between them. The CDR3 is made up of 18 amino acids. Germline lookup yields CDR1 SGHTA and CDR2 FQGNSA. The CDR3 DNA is TGTGCCAGCAGCCTCTCGCTGGGGGGGGGACAGGCTAAAAACATTCAGTACTTC. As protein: CASSLSLGGGQAKNIQYF. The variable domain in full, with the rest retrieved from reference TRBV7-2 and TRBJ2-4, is GAGVSQSPSNKVTEKGKDVELRCDPISGHTALYWYRQSLGQGLEFLIYFQGNSAPDKSGLPSDRFSAERTGGSVSTLTIQRTQQEDSAVYLCASSLSLGGGQAKNIQYFGAGTRLSVL.

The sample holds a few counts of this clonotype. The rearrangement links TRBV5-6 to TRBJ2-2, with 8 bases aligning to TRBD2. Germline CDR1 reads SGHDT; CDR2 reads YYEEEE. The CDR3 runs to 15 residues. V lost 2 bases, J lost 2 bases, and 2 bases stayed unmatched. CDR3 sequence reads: CASSFGLANTGELFF. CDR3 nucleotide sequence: TGTGCCAGCAGCTTTGGACTAGCCAACACCGGGGAGCTGTTTTTT.

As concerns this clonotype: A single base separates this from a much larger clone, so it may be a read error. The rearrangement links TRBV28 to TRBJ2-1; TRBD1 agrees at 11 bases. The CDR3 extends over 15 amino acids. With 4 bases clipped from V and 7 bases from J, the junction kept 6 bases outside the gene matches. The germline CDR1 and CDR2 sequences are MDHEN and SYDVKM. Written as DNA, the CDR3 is TGTGCCAGCAGTTCCGGGACAGGGGGATGGAATGAGCAGTTCTTC. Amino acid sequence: CASSSGTGGWNEQFF. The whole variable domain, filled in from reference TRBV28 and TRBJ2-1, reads DVKVTQSSRYLVKRTGEKVFLECVQDMDHENMFWYRQDPGLGLRLIYFSYDVKMKEKGDIPEGYSVSREKKERFSLILESASTNQTSMYLCASSSGTGGWNEQFFGPGTRLTVL.